Listed here are 24 T cell receptor beta chains from one sample, sequenced in a study of shared clonotypes between healthy human individuals. Naive-designated CD8 cells lacked CD45RO, were positively enriched for CCR7, and omitted terminally differentiated effector memory CD45RA+ cells. Here immunoSEQ multiplex PCR was the method, and the copy in TCRdb shows in-frame clones only, minus some. Of millions of clones in the sample, about 95% are singletons; the top ten hold roughly 1.1%. Source material: naive CD8+ T cells sorted from blood. Receptors originate from a young man in good health.

The chain carries TRBV30 and TRBJ1-2, with TRBD1 matching 9 bases. Germline CDR1 reads GTSNPN; CDR2 reads SVGIG (reference sequence). This CDR3 comprises 12 residues. V lost 4 bases, J lost 8 bases, and 5 bases stayed unmatched. CDR3: CAWITGGSGYTF. CDR3 bases: TGTGCCTGGATCACAGGGGGCTCCGGCTACACCTTC.

A single count supports this clone. This chain joins TRBV7-2 and TRBJ2-7; 7 bases line up with TRBD2. The CDR3 totals 16 residues. Per the germline V gene, CDR1 is SGHTA and CDR2 is FQGNSA. The V segment lost 1 base and the J segment 7 bases; nucleotides outside the gene matches: 13. The CDR3 DNA sequence: TGTGCCAGCAGCTTAGAACCCATGGAGCGGGGTTTGGAGCAGTACTTC. Protein: CASSLEPMERGLEQYF.

The J gene is TRBJ2-5, the V gene TRBV11-2; no definite D call. CDR3 length equals 14 residues. V gave up 4 bases and J gave up 5 bases, with 14 bases separating them. Germline CDR1 SGHAT, CDR2 FQNNGV. In nucleotides, the CDR3 is TGTGCCAGCAGCTCTGATCCCCCGGGTGAGACCCAGTACTTC. This encodes CASSSDPPGETQYF.

V is TRBV7-8 and J is TRBJ1-1, with TRBD1 as a possible D gene (6 bases). The CDR3 extends over 13 amino acids. Germline V gene lookup returns CDR1 SGHVS and CDR2 FQNEAQ. Trimming took 5 bases from V and 5 from J, leaving 12 bases between them. This CDR3 is CASSMAQGTEAFF. CDR3 sequence (DNA): TGTGCCAGCAGCATGGCTCAGGGGACTGAAGCTTTCTTT.

The chain is built from TRBV30 and TRBJ2-7, with TRBD1 identical over 12 bases. The germline V gene encodes CDR1 GTSNPN and CDR2 SVGIG (reference sequence). This CDR3 is built from 13 residues. V lost 6 bases and J lost 6; bases outside the gene matches: 6. CDR3 nucleotides: TGTGCCTGCGCCGGGACAGGGGGCGTCGAGCAGTACTTC. This translates into CACAGTGGVEQYF.

The V call is TRBV11-2, the J call TRBJ1-5, with unresolved D. The CDR3 is 13 residues long. CDR1 and CDR2 from the germline V gene are SGHAT and FQNNGV. The V gene lost 4 bases and the J gene lost 8 bases, with 12 bases spanning the gap. CDR3 sequence reads: CASSSPNREPQHF. The CDR3 DNA is TGTGCCAGCAGCTCCCCGAACCGCGAGCCCCAGCATTTT.

The chain carries TRBV5-6 and TRBJ2-5; the D gene is possibly TRBD1 (5 bases). Germline CDR1 and CDR2: SGHDT and YYEEEE. The CDR3 contains 14 residues. Trimming stripped 3 bases from V and 3 bases from J, with 12 bases between. The CDR3 sequence is CASSSSAREETQYF. The CDR3 bases are TGTGCCAGCAGCTCAAGCGCCAGGGAAGAGACCCAGTACTTC.

The chain links TRBV28 to TRBJ2-1, with a weak D call TRBD2 (6 bases). The V end lost 6 bases, the J end lost 7 bases, and 19 bases lay between the germline ends. CDR3 length: 15 amino acids. Germline lookup yields CDR1 MDHEN and CDR2 SYDVKM. The CDR3 spells CASSPWAGSVNEQFF. The CDR3 DNA reads TGTGCCAGCAGCCCGTGGGCGGGGTCGGTTAATGAGCAGTTCTTC. The full variable domain, rest sourced from reference TRBV28 and TRBJ2-1, is DVKVTQSSRYLVKRTGEKVFLECVQDMDHENMFWYRQDPGLGLRLIYFSYDVKMKEKGDIPEGYSVSREKKERFSLILESASTNQTSMYLCASSPWAGSVNEQFFGPGTRLTVL.

This chain links TRBV4-1 with TRBJ2-7; 8 bases align to TRBD1. V lost 0 bases, J lost 5 bases, and 9 bases stayed unmatched. Per the germline V gene, CDR1 is MGHRA and CDR2 is YSYEKL. The CDR3 is made up of 16 amino acids. Written as DNA, the CDR3 is TGCGCCAGCAGCCAAGATCCCCGACAGGGGCGCCACGAGCAGTACTTC. Translated, it gives CASSQDPRQGRHEQYF.

The gene calls are TRBV6-1 and TRBJ1-2, with a weak D call TRBD1 (5 bases). V dropped 1 base and J dropped 4 bases, with 16 bases sitting between them. There are 16 residues in the CDR3. Germline V gene sequence: CDR1 MNHNS, CDR2 SASEGT. The CDR3 nucleotides are TGTGCCAGCAGTGAAGGGGGACCGCTCGGCGTCTATGGCTACACCTTC. This sequence encodes CASSEGGPLGVYGYTF.

This sequence joins TRBV28 and TRBJ2-5; TRBD1 agrees at 8 bases. V dropped 8 bases and J dropped 4; count of bases not matched to a gene: 9. Germline V CDR1 and CDR2: MDHEN, SYDVKM. The CDR3 runs to 14 residues. CDR3 sequence: CASQGPDRGETQYF. In DNA form, the CDR3 reads TGTGCCAGCCAAGGCCCCGACAGGGGAGAGACCCAGTACTTC.

The V call is TRBV27, the J call TRBJ2-7, with TRBD1 as a possible D gene (5 bases). CDR3 length: 15 amino acids. The V end was cut by 0 bases, the J end by 2 bases, with 11 bases between. Germline CDR1 reads MNHEY; CDR2 reads SMNVEV (reference sequence). Written as DNA, the CDR3 is TGTGCCAGCAGTTTATCCAGGGCTAAGACCTACGAGCAGTACTTC. It translates to CASSLSRAKTYEQYF.

V is TRBV25-1 and J is TRBJ2-2; D is undetermined. The CDR3 covers 15 residues. V was shortened by 3 bases and J by 3 bases, with 11 bases between the two germline ends. Germline values: CDR1 MGHDK, CDR2 SYGVNS. The CDR3 region is CASSDLDTYTGELFF. CDR3 sequence (DNA): TGTGCCAGCAGTGACCTCGACACTTACACCGGGGAGCTGTTTTTT.

The chain links TRBV5-1 to TRBJ2-7; possible D gene TRBD1, 5 bases. This CDR3 comprises 14 residues. Germline V gene lookup returns CDR1 SGHRS and CDR2 YFSETQ. Trimming shortened V by 2 bases and J by 3 bases, and 12 bases separated the two germline ends. The CDR3 nucleotides are TGCGCCAGCAGCTTCACAGGTATGAGCTACGAGCAGTACTTC. As protein: CASSFTGMSYEQYF.

Regarding this clone: Other DNA sequences from this sample encode an identical CDR3 as well. The genes are TRBV4-3 and TRBJ1-1, with TRBD1 matching 12 bases. The CDR3 length is 14 residues. CDR1 is LGHNA and CDR2 is YSLEER in the germline V gene. V lost 3 bases to trimming and J lost 4 bases; unmatched junction nucleotides: 0. The CDR3 loop is CASSQGQGATEAFF. CDR3 nucleotide sequence: TGCGCCAGCAGCCAGGGACAGGGGGCCACTGAAGCTTTCTTT.

This chain uses TRBV5-1 with TRBJ2-7; D uncertain. Germline CDR1 SGHRS, CDR2 YFSETQ. The V gene lost 4 bases and the J gene lost 3 bases, with 11 bases spanning the gap. CDR3 size: 13 residues. The CDR3 spells CASSVTPVYEQYF. The CDR3 region has the DNA TGCGCCAGCAGCGTCACTCCAGTCTACGAGCAGTACTTC.

The chain joins TRBV6-4 to TRBJ2-5; 8 nucleotides agree with TRBD2. The CDR3 runs to 15 residues. Losses at the gene ends were 3 bases for V and 2 bases for J; bases not matched to a gene: 5. CDR1 is MRHNA, CDR2 SNTAGT, per germline. The CDR3 coding sequence is TGTGCCAGCAGTGAAGGGGCGGGAGGACAAGAGACCCAGTACTTC. Its protein product is CASSEGAGGQETQYF.

The chain links TRBV9 to TRBJ2-7, with D unresolved. Trimming left V 0 bases short and J 0 bases short, with 13 bases between. CDR3 length equals 16 residues. The V gene's germline CDR1 is SGDLS and CDR2 YYNGEE. Here the CDR3 DNA reads TGTGCCAGCAGCGTAGGAGTCGCAGTCAGCTCCTACGAGCAGTACTTC. This codes for CASSVGVAVSSYEQYF.

This clone has just one count. The rearrangement uses TRBV6-5 and TRBJ2-7; 10 positions match TRBD2. The V segment lost 2 bases and the J segment 2 bases; nucleotides outside the gene matches: 3. The germline CDR1 and CDR2 sequences are MNHEY and SVGAGI. This CDR3 has 15 amino acids. In nucleotides, the CDR3 is TGTGCCAGCAGTTACGGGGGACTAGCGACCTACGAGCAGTACTTC. This encodes CASSYGGLATYEQYF.

This clone appeared once. This chain joins TRBV6-1 and TRBJ2-5; 13 bases are shared with TRBD2. Trimming cost V 4 bases and J 0 bases; bases outside gene matches: 2. CDR1 and CDR2 from the germline V gene are MNHNS and SASEGT. The CDR3 contains 16 residues. The CDR3 here is CASSGLAGGYQETQYF. The CDR3, as DNA: TGTGCCAGCAGTGGACTAGCGGGGGGCTACCAAGAGACCCAGTACTTC.

Concerning this clone itself: The sample holds other DNA sequences that translate to the same CDR3. The V and J genes are TRBV27 and TRBJ2-3, with TRBD2 identical over 10 bases. With 5 bases clipped from V and 1 base from J, the junction kept 0 bases outside the gene matches. The V gene's germline CDR1 is MNHEY and CDR2 SMNVEV (reference sequence). The CDR3 sequence is 14 residues long. CDR3 amino acids: CASSGLAGTDTQYF. CDR3 bases: TGTGCCAGCAGTGGACTAGCGGGCACAGATACGCAGTATTTT.

V gene TRBV5-1 combines with J gene TRBJ2-1; D is possibly TRBD1 or TRBD2 (5 bases each). From germline, CDR1 is SGHRS and CDR2 YFSETQ. V was cut by 4 bases and J by 4 bases, with 12 bases left in between. The length of the CDR3 is 14 residues. CDR3 coding DNA: TGCGCCAGCAGCGGGGGTCGGCGGTACAATGAGCAGTTCTTC. Translated, it gives CASSGGRRYNEQFF.

This clone was picked up one time. The chain couples TRBV19 to TRBJ2-5; TRBD2 aligns across 8 bases. The CDR3 has 17 residues. V shed 0 bases, J shed 1 base, and the junction held 7 bases outside the gene matches. Germline CDR1 is LNHDA and CDR2 is SQIVND (reference sequence). The CDR3 nucleotides read TGTGCCAGTAGTATAGATCTGGCGGGGGGACTCCAAGAGACCCAGTACTTC. Protein sequence: CASSIDLAGGLQETQYF.

The chain joins TRBV10-3 to TRBJ2-7; D remains ambiguous. The CDR3 totals 10 residues. Trimming took 10 bases from V and 7 from J, leaving 11 bases between them. Germline values: CDR1 ENHRY, CDR2 SYGVKD. CDR3 DNA: TGTGCCACGGGCATGGAGGAGCAGTACTTC. Amino acids: CATGMEEQYF.